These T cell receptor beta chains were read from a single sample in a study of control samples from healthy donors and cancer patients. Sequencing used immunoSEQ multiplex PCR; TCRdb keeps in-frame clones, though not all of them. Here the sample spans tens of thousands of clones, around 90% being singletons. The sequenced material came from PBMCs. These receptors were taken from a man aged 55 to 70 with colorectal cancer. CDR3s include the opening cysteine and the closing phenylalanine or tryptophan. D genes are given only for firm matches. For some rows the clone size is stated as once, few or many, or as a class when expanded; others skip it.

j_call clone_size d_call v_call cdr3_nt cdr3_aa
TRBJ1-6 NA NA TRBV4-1 TGCGCCAGCAGCCGCGGCGCAGGGGCTTCACCCCTCCACTTT CASSRGAGASPLHF
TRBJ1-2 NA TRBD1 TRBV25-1 TGTGCCAGCAGTGAAGGTCCGGAGGCAGGGGGATACTATGGCTACACCTTC CASSEGPEAGGYYGYTF
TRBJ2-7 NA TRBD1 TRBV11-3 TGTGCCAGCAGCTCAAAAACAGGGGGCTGGGGAGAGCAGTACTTC CASSSKTGGWGEQYF
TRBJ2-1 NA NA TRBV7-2 TGTGCCAGCAGCTTAGGGTCGCGCATCCCCAGTGAGCAGTTCTTC CASSLGSRIPSEQFF
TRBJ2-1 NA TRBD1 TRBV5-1 TGCGCCAGCAGCTTGGGTCAGGGGGCCCACAATGAGCAGTTCTTC CASSLGQGAHNEQFF
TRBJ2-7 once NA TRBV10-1 TGCGCCAGCAGTGACCAAAGGACAATTTGGCCCACCTTCTACGAGCAGTACTTC CASSDQRTIWPTFYEQYF
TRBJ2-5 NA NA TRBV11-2 TGTGCCAGCAGCATTCGTAGGACTCAAGAGACCCAGTACTTC CASSIRRTQETQYF
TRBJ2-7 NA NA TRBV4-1 TGCGCCAGCAGCCAAGCCCCGGGAACCGACTACGAGCAGTACTTC CASSQAPGTDYEQYF
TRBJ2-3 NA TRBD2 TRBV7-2 TGTGCCAGCAGCTTAGTCGGGACTAGCGGCACAGATACGCAGTATTTT CASSLVGTSGTDTQYF
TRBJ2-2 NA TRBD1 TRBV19 TGTGCCAGTACCCCAGGCGGGACAGGGAGCACCGGGGAGCTGTTTTTT CASTPGGTGSTGELFF
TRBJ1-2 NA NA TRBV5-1 TGCGCCAGCAGCTTGCGGACGGGACCCTATGGCTACACCTTC CASSLRTGPYGYTF
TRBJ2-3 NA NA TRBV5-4 TGTGCCAGCAGCTTGATGAGGGGGGACACAGATACGCAGTATTTT CASSLMRGDTDTQYF
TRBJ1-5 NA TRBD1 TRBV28 TGTGCCAGCAGTCGGACAGGGGGTAGCAATCAGCCCCAGCATTTT CASSRTGGSNQPQHF
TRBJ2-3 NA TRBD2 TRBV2 TGTGCCAGCAGGGGACCTAGCGGGGGCACAGATACGCAGTATTTT CASRGPSGGTDTQYF
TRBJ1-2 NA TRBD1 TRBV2 TGTGCCAGCCCTCCTATTCAGGGGGTTGGCTACACCTTC CASPPIQGVGYTF
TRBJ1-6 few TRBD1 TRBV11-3 TGTGCCAGCAGCTTCCGTCGTTTGGGACAGGGGAGGGATTCACCCCTCCACTTT CASSFRRLGQGRDSPLHF
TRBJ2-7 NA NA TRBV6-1 TGTGCCAGCAGTGAATGGTGGGGGTTTAGCTCCTACGAGCAGTACTTC CASSEWWGFSSYEQYF
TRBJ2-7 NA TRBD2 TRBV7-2 TGTGCCAGCAGCTTATGGGCGACTAGCGGGGGCCCAGAAAAGTACTTC CASSLWATSGGPEKYF
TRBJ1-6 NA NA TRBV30 TGTGCCTGGAGTGGCAGGGGTGCTTCACCCCTCCACTTT CAWSGRGASPLHF
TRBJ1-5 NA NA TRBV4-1 TGCGCCAGCAGCCTACTCGCAGGGACTAGCAATCAGCCCCAGCATTTT CASSLLAGTSNQPQHF
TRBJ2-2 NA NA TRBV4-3 TGCGCCAGCAGCCAAGGGGGGATTGACACCGGGGAGCTGTTTTTT CASSQGGIDTGELFF
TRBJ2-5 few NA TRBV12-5 TGTGCTAGTGGTTCGACCAAGGACGGCCGCCCTGCCCAAGAGACCCAGTACTTC CASGSTKDGRPAQETQYF
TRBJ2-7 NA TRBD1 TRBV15 TGTGCCACCAGCAGAGATTGGGCAGGGGGTTCCTACGAGCAGTACTTC CATSRDWAGGSYEQYF
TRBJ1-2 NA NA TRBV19 TGTGCCAGTAATTTTGCCGGAATTGGCTACACCTTC CASNFAGIGYTF
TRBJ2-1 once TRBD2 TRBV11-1 TGTGCCAGCAGCCCCGGGTCGGGGGGGGTTGATGAGCAGTTCTTC CASSPGSGGVDEQFF
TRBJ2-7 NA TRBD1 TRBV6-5 TGTGCCAGTGCCCCCGGGACAGGGGGATACGAGCAGTACTTC CASAPGTGGYEQYF
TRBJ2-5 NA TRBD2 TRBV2 TGTGCCAGCAGTAGAGCGGGGGGAGGGGAGACCCAGTACTTC CASSRAGGGETQYF
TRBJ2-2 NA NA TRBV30 TGTGCCTGGAGTAGTAAAGGGCACACCGGGGAGCTGTTTTTT CAWSSKGHTGELFF
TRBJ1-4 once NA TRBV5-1 TGCGCCAGCAGCTTGGGACTACATGAAAAACTGTTTTTT CASSLGLHEKLFF
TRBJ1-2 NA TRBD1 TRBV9 TGTGCCAGCAGCCCCCGGGAGGGAACAGGGGCTAACTATGGCTACACCTTC CASSPREGTGANYGYTF
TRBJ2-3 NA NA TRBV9 TGTGCCAGCAGCGTACGGGCTAGCGTCACAGATACGCAGTATTTT CASSVRASVTDTQYF
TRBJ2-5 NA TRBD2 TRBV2 TGTGCCAGCAGTGACTCCCGGCTAGCGGGGGGAGAGACCCAGTACTTC CASSDSRLAGGETQYF
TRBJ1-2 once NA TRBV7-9 TGTGCCAGCAGCACATCCGGGCCAGCGGGGGTATATGGCTACACCTTC CASSTSGPAGVYGYTF
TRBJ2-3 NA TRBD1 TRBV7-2 TGTGCCAGCAGCTTAGCCCCGACAGGGGGCACCGGAGATACGCAGTATTTT CASSLAPTGGTGDTQYF
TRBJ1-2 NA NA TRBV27 TGTGCCAGCAGTTCCATACCCGACAGGCGCTATGGCTACACCTTC CASSSIPDRRYGYTF
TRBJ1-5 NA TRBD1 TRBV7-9 TGTGCCAGCAGCGCAGCGGGGACAGACAATCAGCCCCAGCATTTT CASSAAGTDNQPQHF
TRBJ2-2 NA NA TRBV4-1 TGCGCCAGCAGCCAGTGGTCTGGAAACACCGGGGAGCTGTTTTTT CASSQWSGNTGELFF
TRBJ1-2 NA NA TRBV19 TGTGCCAGTAGTATACTCCGACAACGGCATGGCTACACCTTC CASSILRQRHGYTF
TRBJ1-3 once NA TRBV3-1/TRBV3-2 TGTGCCAGCAGCCATGGCAGGTCCTCTGGAAACACCATATATTTT CASSHGRSSGNTIYF
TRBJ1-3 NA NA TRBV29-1 TGCAGCGATGATGGGGGTCCTGGAAACACCATATATTTT CSDDGGPGNTIYF
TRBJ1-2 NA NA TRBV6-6 TGTGCCAGCAGTCTGGGGGCGGGCTATGGCTACACCTTC CASSLGAGYGYTF
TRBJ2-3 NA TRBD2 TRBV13 TGTGCCAGCAGCTCCCCGACTAGCCGGAGCACAGATACGCAGTATTTT CASSSPTSRSTDTQYF
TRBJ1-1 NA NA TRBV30 TGTGCCTGGAGTGGACTTAGGGGTACTGAAGCTTTCTTT CAWSGLRGTEAFF
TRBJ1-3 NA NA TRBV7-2 TGTGCCAGCAGCTTAGTGATTTCTCAAGGAAACACCATATATTTT CASSLVISQGNTIYF
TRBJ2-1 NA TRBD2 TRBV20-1 TGCAGTGCTAGTGGGGCGGGGGGGCTGTTCTTC CSASGAGGLFF
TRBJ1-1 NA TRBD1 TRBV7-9 TGTGCCAGCAGCCACCGGGACAGGGACACTGAAGCTTTCTTT CASSHRDRDTEAFF
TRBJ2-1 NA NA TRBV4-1 TGCGCCAGCAGCCAAGATCCCGCCAGCGATAGGGTCAATGAGCAGTTCTTC CASSQDPASDRVNEQFF
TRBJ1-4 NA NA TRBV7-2 TGTGCCAGCAGCTTAAGGGGGAGTAATGAAAAACTGTTTTTT CASSLRGSNEKLFF
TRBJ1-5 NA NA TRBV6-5 TGTGCCAGCAGCCGGGGCGTTCGGGATCAGCCCCAGCATTTT CASSRGVRDQPQHF
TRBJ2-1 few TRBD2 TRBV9 TGTGCCAGCAGCGTAGGAACGGCTAGCGGGGCGAGCTCCTACAATGAGCAGTTCTTC CASSVGTASGASSYNEQFF
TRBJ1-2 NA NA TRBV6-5 TGTGCCAGCTCAATTATAACCCGGGAGGACTATGGCTACACCTTC CASSIITREDYGYTF